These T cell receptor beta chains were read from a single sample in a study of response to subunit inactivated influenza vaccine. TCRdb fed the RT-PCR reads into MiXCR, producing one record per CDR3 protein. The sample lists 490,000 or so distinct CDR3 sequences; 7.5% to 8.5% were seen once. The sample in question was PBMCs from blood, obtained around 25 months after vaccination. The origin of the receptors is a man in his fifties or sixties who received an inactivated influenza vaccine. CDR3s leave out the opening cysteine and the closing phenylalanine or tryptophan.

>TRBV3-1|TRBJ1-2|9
ASSPGKGYT
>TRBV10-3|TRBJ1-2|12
AISESRDTYGYT
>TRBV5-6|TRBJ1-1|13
ASSRGQRLNTEAF
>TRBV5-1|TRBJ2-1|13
ASRLDGFSYNEQF
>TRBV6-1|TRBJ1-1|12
ASSAQGGDTEAF
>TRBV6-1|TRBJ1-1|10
ASSEHRTEAF
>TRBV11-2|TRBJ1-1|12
ASSPKAGNTEAF
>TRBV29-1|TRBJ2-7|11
SVDAGQGTAQY
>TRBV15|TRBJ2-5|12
ATSFGLYQETQY
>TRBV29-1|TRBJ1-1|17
SVALTSGQSPFLNTEAF
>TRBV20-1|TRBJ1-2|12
SARDQEGREGYT
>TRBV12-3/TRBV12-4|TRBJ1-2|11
ASSFGGIYGYT
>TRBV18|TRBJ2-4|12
ASSSGSNKNIQY
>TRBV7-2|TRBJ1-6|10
ASSYTGRVLH
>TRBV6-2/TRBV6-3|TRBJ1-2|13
ASSYSARLDYGYT
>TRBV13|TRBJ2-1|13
ASSLRQVSYNEQF
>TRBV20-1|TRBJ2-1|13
SASGYLKLYNEQF
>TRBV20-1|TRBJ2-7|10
SAREGGYEQY
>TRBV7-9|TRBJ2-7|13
ASSLFAGWDYEQY
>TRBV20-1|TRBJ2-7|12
SARFGRAPGEQY
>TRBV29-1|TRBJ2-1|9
SVRFYNEQF
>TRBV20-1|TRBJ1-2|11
SARRTGEGGYT
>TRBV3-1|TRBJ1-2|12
ASSQDLADYGYT
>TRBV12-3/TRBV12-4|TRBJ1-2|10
ASSGQFYGYT
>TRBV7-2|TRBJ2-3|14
ASSLEQQSSTDTQY
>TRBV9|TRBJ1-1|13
ASSVATGPNTEAF
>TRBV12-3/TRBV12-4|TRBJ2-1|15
ASSLVKWGGSYNEQF
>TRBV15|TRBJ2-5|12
ATSETESEETQY
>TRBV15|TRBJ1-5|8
ATSDQPQH
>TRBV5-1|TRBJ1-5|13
ASSITGTVNQPQH
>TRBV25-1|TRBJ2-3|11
ASMDRGPDTQY
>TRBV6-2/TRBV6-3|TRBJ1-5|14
ASSYSAGFGNQPQH
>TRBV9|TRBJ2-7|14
ASSVAPAEPSYEQY
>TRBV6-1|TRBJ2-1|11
ASSDTYGTGEF
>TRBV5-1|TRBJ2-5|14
ASSAEGVITQETQY
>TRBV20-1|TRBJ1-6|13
SARVRDYYNSPLH